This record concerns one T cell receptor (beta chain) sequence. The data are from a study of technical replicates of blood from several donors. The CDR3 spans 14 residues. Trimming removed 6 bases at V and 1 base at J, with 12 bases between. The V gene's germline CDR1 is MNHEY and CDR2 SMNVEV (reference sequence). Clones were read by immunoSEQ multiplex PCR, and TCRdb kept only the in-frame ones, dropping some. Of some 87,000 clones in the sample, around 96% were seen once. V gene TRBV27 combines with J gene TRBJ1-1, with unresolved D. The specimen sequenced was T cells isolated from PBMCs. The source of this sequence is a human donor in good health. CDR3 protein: CASSKPERNTEAFF. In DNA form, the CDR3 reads TGTGCCAGCAGCAAACCAGAGCGGAACACTGAAGCTTTCTTT.